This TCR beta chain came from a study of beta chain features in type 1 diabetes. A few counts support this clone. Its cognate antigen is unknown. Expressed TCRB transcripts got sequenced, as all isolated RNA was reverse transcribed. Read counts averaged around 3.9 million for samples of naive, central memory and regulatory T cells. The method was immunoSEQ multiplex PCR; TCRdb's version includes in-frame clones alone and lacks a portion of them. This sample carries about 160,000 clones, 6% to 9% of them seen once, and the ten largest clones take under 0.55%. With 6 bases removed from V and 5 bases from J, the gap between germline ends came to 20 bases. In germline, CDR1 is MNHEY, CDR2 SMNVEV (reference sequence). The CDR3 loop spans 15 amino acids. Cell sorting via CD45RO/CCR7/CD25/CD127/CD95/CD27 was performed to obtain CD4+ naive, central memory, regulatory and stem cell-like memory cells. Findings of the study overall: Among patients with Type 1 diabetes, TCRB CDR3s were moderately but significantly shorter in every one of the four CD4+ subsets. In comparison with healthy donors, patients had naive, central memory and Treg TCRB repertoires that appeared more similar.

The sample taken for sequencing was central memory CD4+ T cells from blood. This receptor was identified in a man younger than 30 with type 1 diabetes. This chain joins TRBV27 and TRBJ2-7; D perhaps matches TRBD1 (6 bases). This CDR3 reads CASSGQFPSVNEQYF. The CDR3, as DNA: TGTGCCAGCAGCGGACAGTTCCCCTCGGTGAACGAGCAGTACTTC.